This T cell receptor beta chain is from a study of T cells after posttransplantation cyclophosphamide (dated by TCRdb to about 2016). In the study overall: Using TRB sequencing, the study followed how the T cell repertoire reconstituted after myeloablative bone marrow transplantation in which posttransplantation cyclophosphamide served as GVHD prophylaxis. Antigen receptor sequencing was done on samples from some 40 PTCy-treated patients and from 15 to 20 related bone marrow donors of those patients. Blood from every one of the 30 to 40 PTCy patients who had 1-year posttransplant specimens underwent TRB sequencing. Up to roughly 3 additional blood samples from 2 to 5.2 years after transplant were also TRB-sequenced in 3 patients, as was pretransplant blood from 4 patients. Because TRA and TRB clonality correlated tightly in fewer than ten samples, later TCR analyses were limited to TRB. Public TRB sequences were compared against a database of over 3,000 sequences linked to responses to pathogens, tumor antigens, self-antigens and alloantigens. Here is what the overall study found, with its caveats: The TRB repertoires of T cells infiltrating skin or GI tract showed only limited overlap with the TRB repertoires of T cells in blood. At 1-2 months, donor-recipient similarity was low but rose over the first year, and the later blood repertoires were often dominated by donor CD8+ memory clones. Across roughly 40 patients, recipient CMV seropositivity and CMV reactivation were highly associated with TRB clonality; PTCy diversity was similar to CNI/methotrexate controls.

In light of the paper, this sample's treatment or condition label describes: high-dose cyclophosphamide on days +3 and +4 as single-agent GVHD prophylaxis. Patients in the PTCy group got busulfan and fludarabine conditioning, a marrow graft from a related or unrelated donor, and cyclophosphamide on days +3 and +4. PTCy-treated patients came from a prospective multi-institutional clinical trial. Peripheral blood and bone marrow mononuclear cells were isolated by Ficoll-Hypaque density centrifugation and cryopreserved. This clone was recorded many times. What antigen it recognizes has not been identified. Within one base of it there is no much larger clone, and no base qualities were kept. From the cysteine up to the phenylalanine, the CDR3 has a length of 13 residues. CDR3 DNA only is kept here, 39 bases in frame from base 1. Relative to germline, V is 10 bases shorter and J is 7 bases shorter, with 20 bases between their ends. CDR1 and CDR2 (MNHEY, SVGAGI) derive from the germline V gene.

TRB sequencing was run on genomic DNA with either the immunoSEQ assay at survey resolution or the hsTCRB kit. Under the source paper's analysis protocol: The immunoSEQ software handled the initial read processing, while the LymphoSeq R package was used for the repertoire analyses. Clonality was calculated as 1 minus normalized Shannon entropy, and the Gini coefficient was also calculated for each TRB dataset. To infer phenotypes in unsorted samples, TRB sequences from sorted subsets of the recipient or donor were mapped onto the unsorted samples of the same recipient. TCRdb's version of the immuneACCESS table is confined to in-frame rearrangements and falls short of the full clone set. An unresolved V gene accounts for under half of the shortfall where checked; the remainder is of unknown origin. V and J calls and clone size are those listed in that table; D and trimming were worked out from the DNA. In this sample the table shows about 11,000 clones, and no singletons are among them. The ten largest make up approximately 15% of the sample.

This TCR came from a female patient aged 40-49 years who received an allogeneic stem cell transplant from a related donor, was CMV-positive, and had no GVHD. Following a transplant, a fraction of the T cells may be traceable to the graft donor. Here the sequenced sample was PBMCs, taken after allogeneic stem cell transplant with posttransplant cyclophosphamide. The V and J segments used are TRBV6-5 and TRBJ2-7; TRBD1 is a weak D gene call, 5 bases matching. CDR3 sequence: CATRPRTYSEQYF. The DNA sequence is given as TGTGCCACCCGGCCGCGGACATACTCGGAGCAGTACTTC.